This is a list of T cell receptor beta chains from one sample in a study of blood T cell repertoires in COVID-19. Only in-frame clones appear in the TCRdb table, and some are missing; sequencing was by immunoSEQ multiplex PCR. The repertoire holds roughly 230,000 clones, 70% to 90% seen once, with 0.98% in the top ten. The sequenced material came from peripheral blood. The source is a middle-aged man with acute or convalescent COVID-19. The CDR3 runs from the conserved cysteine through the conserved F or W. A D gene is named only where the DNA matches it firmly. Only some rows state a clone size, as once, few, many or a class for expanded clones.

d_call	v_call	cdr3_length	clone_size	j_call	cdr3_nt	cdr3_aa
TRBD1	TRBV4-1	17	NA	TRBJ2-4	TGCGCCAGCAGCCCGCCCACAGGGGTTGAGGCCAAAAACATTCAGTACTTC	CASSPPTGVEAKNIQYF
NA	TRBV7-3	13	NA	TRBJ2-3	TGTGCCAGCAGCTGGGAGGTCCCAGATACGCAGTATTTT	CASSWEVPDTQYF
TRBD1	TRBV15	14	few	TRBJ2-7	TGTGCCACCAGCAGGGACAGGGGGCGAAACGAGCAGTACTTC	CATSRDRGRNEQYF
TRBD2	TRBV29-1	16	NA	TRBJ2-3	TGCAGCGCCATAACTAGCGGATCTATAAGCACAGATACGCAGTATTTT	CSAITSGSISTDTQYF
TRBD2	TRBV5-4	16	NA	TRBJ2-1	TGTGCCAGCAGCTTGCCTCAGCGGGGGGTTTACAATGAGCAGTTCTTC	CASSLPQRGVYNEQFF
TRBD1	TRBV3-1/TRBV3-2	15	NA	TRBJ1-1	TGTGCCACCTTAGCCTCCGGGACAGGGGGGACTGAAGCTTTCTTT	CATLASGTGGTEAFF
NA	TRBV21-1	14	once	TRBJ1-5	TGTGCCAGCTTTTTCCCCGACCCGAGGCAGCCCCAGCATTTT	CASFFPDPRQPQHF
NA	TRBV12-3/TRBV12-4	13	NA	TRBJ1-5	TGTGCCAGCAAGACTGGCACGTATCAGCCCCAGCATTTT	CASKTGTYQPQHF
NA	TRBV5-1	14	NA	TRBJ1-1	TGCGCCAGCAGCTTGTTGGGGGGTAACACTGAAGCTTTCTTT	CASSLLGGNTEAFF
NA	TRBV21-1	17	NA	TRBJ1-2	TGTGCCAGCAGCAAAGACCGAACCGGGACAGGGGACTATGGCTACACCTTC	CASSKDRTGTGDYGYTF
TRBD2	TRBV6-2/TRBV6-3	15	NA	TRBJ2-7	TGTGCCAGCAGCCTAGCGGGGGGGGAGCCCTACGAGCAGTACTTC	CASSLAGGEPYEQYF
NA	TRBV29-1	10	NA	TRBJ2-1	TGCAGCGGTGCGAACAATGAGCAGTTCTTC	CSGANNEQFF